These T cell receptor beta chains were read from a single sample in a study of T cells in localized non-small cell lung cancer. TCRdb's copy holds only in-frame clones and misses some; the assay was immunoSEQ multiplex PCR. The sample has 38,000 or so clones, 81% seen once. Sequences were derived from peripheral blood mononuclear cells, sampled before any cancer treatment. Source of these receptors: a male donor older than 55 with stage II lung adenocarcinoma. The CDR3 runs from the conserved cysteine through the conserved F or W. The order of the fields is J gene, clone size, V gene, D gene, CDR3 protein, CDR3 DNA. D genes are given only for firm matches. A clone size is listed for some rows: how often the clone was seen (once, few, many), or a class if it is expanded.

j_gene: TRBJ1-1; abundance: medium-sized; v_gene: TRBV2; d_gene: NA; CDR3aa: CASNSGPGENTEAFF; CDR3nt: TGTGCCAGCAATTCCGGACCGGGAGAGAACACTGAAGCTTTCTTT
j_gene: TRBJ2-3; abundance: once; v_gene: TRBV9; d_gene: NA; CDR3aa: CASSVSGSFTDTQYF; CDR3nt: TGTGCCAGCAGCGTAAGCGGCAGCTTCACAGATACGCAGTATTTT
j_gene: TRBJ2-4; abundance: NA; v_gene: TRBV19; d_gene: TRBD1; CDR3aa: CASSPPGQGLAKNIQYF; CDR3nt: TGTGCCAGTAGTCCACCGGGACAGGGTTTAGCCAAAAACATTCAGTACTTC
j_gene: TRBJ2-2; abundance: NA; v_gene: TRBV9; d_gene: NA; CDR3aa: CASSPRADGELFF; CDR3nt: TGTGCCAGCAGCCCCCGGGCGGACGGGGAGCTGTTTTTT
j_gene: TRBJ2-5; abundance: once; v_gene: TRBV7-2; d_gene: NA; CDR3aa: CASSLAGSGAHQETQYF; CDR3nt: TGTGCCAGCAGCTTAGCGGGCTCCGGCGCACACCAAGAGACCCAGTACTTC
j_gene: TRBJ2-7; abundance: NA; v_gene: TRBV11-2; d_gene: NA; CDR3aa: CASSSPSRLRPAYEQYF; CDR3nt: TGTGCCAGCAGCTCCCCCTCCCGCCTCAGGCCAGCCTACGAGCAGTACTTC
j_gene: TRBJ2-3; abundance: once; v_gene: TRBV29-1; d_gene: NA; CDR3aa: CSVEPLAPSTDTQYF; CDR3nt: TGCAGCGTTGAGCCGCTAGCGCCCAGCACAGATACGCAGTATTTT
j_gene: TRBJ1-3; abundance: few; v_gene: TRBV7-6; d_gene: TRBD1; CDR3aa: CASSSGTVITSSGNTIYF; CDR3nt: TGTGCCAGCAGCTCAGGGACAGTAATTACGAGCTCTGGAAACACCATATATTTT
j_gene: TRBJ2-3; abundance: NA; v_gene: TRBV6-1; d_gene: NA; CDR3aa: CASSEYQGGSDTQYF; CDR3nt: TGTGCCAGCAGTGAATATCAGGGTGGTTCGGATACGCAGTATTTT
j_gene: TRBJ2-2; abundance: once; v_gene: TRBV19; d_gene: NA; CDR3aa: CASSIQDRNTGELFF; CDR3nt: TGTGCCAGTAGTATACAGGACAGGAACACCGGGGAGCTGTTTTTT
j_gene: TRBJ2-7; abundance: NA; v_gene: TRBV6-6; d_gene: TRBD1; CDR3aa: CASITGTGFYEQYF; CDR3nt: TGTGCCAGCATTACCGGGACAGGGTTTTACGAGCAGTACTTC
j_gene: TRBJ1-1; abundance: NA; v_gene: TRBV5-6; d_gene: NA; CDR3aa: CASSFVQGAEAFF; CDR3nt: TGTGCCAGCAGCTTCGTACAGGGAGCTGAAGCTTTCTTT
j_gene: TRBJ2-3; abundance: NA; v_gene: TRBV6-5; d_gene: NA; CDR3aa: CASSYVRADTQYF; CDR3nt: TGTGCCAGCAGTTACGTTCGTGCAGATACGCAGTATTTT
j_gene: TRBJ2-1; abundance: NA; v_gene: TRBV6-5; d_gene: TRBD2; CDR3aa: CATRTSGYNEQFF; CDR3nt: TGTGCCACTCGGACTAGCGGGTACAATGAGCAGTTCTTC
j_gene: TRBJ1-5; abundance: NA; v_gene: TRBV5-8; d_gene: NA; CDR3aa: CASSSLINQPQHF; CDR3nt: TGTGCCAGCAGCTCCTTAATAAATCAGCCCCAGCATTTT
j_gene: TRBJ1-1; abundance: NA; v_gene: TRBV19; d_gene: NA; CDR3aa: CASSEKSGGPSMNTEAFF; CDR3nt: TGTGCCAGCTCGGAAAAATCGGGGGGACCGTCTATGAACACTGAAGCTTTCTTT
j_gene: TRBJ2-3; abundance: NA; v_gene: TRBV5-1; d_gene: NA; CDR3aa: CASSLGGGTRDTQYF; CDR3nt: TGCGCCAGCAGCTTGGGAGGGGGAACTCGAGATACGCAGTATTTT
j_gene: TRBJ2-1; abundance: NA; v_gene: TRBV5-6; d_gene: TRBD2; CDR3aa: CASSLAGTTSYNEQFF; CDR3nt: TGTGCCAGCAGCTTGGCCGGGACTACCTCCTACAATGAGCAGTTCTTC
j_gene: TRBJ1-4; abundance: few; v_gene: TRBV28; d_gene: TRBD1; CDR3aa: CASRGDSGNEKLFF; CDR3nt: TGTGCCAGCAGGGGGGACAGCGGCAATGAAAAACTGTTTTTT
j_gene: TRBJ2-1; abundance: NA; v_gene: TRBV18; d_gene: NA; CDR3aa: CASSPRDLEQFF; CDR3nt: TGTGCCAGCTCACCCCGGGACCTCGAGCAGTTCTTC
j_gene: TRBJ1-4; abundance: NA; v_gene: TRBV5-1; d_gene: NA; CDR3aa: CASSLGGAEDKLFF; CDR3nt: TGCGCCAGCAGCTTAGGAGGGGCTGAAGATAAACTGTTTTTT
j_gene: TRBJ2-7; abundance: NA; v_gene: TRBV6-5; d_gene: NA; CDR3aa: CASSSPSTEGAGEQYF; CDR3nt: TGTGCCAGCAGTTCTCCCTCCACAGAGGGAGCGGGCGAGCAGTACTTC
j_gene: TRBJ2-7; abundance: NA; v_gene: TRBV28; d_gene: NA; CDR3aa: CAIQGRHEQYF; CDR3nt: TGTGCCATACAGGGTAGGCACGAGCAGTACTTC
j_gene: TRBJ2-7; abundance: NA; v_gene: TRBV27; d_gene: NA; CDR3aa: CASSLSQGFFTSYEQYF; CDR3nt: TGTGCCAGCAGTTTATCCCAGGGATTTTTCACCTCCTACGAGCAGTACTTC
j_gene: TRBJ2-1; abundance: NA; v_gene: TRBV28; d_gene: TRBD2; CDR3aa: CASSQTSGSYNEQFF; CDR3nt: TGTGCCAGCAGTCAGACTAGCGGGAGCTACAATGAGCAGTTCTTC
j_gene: TRBJ1-3; abundance: NA; v_gene: TRBV7-2; d_gene: NA; CDR3aa: CASAERGGNTIYF; CDR3nt: TGTGCCAGCGCGGAGCGGGGGGGAAACACCATATATTTT
j_gene: TRBJ1-1; abundance: few; v_gene: TRBV7-2; d_gene: NA; CDR3aa: CASSVTVPVGGAFTEAFF; CDR3nt: TGTGCCAGCAGCGTTACCGTGCCGGTGGGGGGCGCGTTCACTGAAGCTTTCTTT
j_gene: TRBJ1-2; abundance: NA; v_gene: TRBV2; d_gene: NA; CDR3aa: CASSESGWGYTF; CDR3nt: TGTGCCAGCAGTGAGTCAGGGTGGGGCTACACCTTC
j_gene: TRBJ1-6; abundance: NA; v_gene: TRBV5-4; d_gene: NA; CDR3aa: CASSSTNPGSPLHF; CDR3nt: TGTGCCAGCAGCTCCACTAACCCGGGCTCACCCCTCCACTTT
j_gene: TRBJ2-2; abundance: few; v_gene: TRBV11-1; d_gene: TRBD2; CDR3aa: CASRPGTSGSGGGELFF; CDR3nt: TGTGCCAGCAGGCCCGGGACTAGCGGGAGTGGAGGCGGGGAGCTGTTTTTT
j_gene: TRBJ2-1; abundance: NA; v_gene: TRBV29-1; d_gene: TRBD2; CDR3aa: CSVQMGGLAGGPSYNEQFF; CDR3nt: TGCAGCGTGCAAATGGGGGGACTAGCGGGAGGGCCCTCCTACAATGAGCAGTTCTTC